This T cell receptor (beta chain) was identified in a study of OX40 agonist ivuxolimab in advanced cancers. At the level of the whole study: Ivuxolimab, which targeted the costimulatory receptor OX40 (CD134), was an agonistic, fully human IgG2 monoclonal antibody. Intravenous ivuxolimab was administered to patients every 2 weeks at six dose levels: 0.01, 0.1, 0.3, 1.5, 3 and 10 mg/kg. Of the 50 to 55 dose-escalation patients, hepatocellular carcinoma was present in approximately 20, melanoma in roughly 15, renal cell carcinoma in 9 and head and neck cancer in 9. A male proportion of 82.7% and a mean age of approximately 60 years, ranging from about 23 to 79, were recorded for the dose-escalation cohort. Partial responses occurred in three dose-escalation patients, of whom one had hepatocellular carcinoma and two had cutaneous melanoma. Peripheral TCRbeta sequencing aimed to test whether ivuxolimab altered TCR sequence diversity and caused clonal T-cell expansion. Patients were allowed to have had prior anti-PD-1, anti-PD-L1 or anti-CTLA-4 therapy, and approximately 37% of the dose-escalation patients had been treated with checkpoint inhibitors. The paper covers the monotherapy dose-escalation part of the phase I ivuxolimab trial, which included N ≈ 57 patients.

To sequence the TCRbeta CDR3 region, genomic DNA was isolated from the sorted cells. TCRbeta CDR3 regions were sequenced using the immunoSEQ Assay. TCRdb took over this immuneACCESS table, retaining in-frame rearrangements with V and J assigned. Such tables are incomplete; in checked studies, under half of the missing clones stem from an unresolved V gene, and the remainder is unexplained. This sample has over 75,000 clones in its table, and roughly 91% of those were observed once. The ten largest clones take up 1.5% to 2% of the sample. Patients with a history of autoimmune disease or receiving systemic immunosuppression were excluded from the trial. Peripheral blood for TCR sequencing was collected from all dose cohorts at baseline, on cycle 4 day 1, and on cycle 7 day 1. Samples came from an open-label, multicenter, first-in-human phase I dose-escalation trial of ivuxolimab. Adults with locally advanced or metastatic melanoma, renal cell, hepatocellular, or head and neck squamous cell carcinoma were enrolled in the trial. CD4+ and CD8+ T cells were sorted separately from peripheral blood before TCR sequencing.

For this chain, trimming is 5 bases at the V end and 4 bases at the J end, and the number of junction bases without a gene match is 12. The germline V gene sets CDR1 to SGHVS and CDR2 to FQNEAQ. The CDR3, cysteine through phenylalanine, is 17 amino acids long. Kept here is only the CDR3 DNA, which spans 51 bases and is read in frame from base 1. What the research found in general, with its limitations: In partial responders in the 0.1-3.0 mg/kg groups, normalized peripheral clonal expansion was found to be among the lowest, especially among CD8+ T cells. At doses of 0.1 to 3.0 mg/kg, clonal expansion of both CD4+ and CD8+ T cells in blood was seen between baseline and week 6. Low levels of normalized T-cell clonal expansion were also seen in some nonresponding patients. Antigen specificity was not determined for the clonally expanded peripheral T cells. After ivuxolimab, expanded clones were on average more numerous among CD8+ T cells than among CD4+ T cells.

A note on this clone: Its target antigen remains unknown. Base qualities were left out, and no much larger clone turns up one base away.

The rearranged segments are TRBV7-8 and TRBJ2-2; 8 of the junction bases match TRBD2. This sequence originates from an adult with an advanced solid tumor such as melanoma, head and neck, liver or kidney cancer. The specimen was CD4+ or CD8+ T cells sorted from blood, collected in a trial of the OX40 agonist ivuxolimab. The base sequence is TGTGCCAGCAGCGAACCAGCGGGAGCGCGAGTCACCGGGGAGCTGTTTTTT. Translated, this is CASSEPAGARVTGELFF. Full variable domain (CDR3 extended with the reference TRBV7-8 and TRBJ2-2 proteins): GAGVSQSPRYKVAKRGQDVALRCDPISGHVSLFWYQQALGQGPEFLTYFQNEAQLDKSGLPSDRFFAERPEGSVSTLKIQRTQQEDSAVYLCASSEPAGARVTGELFFGEGSRLTVL.